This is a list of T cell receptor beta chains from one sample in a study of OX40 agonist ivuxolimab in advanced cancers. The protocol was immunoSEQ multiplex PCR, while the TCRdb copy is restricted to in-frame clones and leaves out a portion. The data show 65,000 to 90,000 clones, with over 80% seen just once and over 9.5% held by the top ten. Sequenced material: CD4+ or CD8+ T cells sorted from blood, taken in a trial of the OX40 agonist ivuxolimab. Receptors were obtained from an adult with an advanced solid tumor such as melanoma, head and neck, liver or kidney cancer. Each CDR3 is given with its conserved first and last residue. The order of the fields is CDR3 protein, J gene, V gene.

CDR3aa: CASSFYRFSMNTEAFF
j_gene: TRBJ1-1
v_gene: TRBV27

CDR3aa: CASSLAGLAVSYEQYF
j_gene: TRBJ2-7
v_gene: TRBV5-1

CDR3aa: CASSHRRDGVNNEQFF
j_gene: TRBJ2-1
v_gene: TRBV4-1

CDR3aa: CASSSTDKNQPQHF
j_gene: TRBJ1-5
v_gene: TRBV7-9

CDR3aa: CAWSVLGDTIYF
j_gene: TRBJ1-3
v_gene: TRBV30

CDR3aa: CASSVNGNTEAFF
j_gene: TRBJ1-1
v_gene: TRBV9

CDR3aa: CASSAITPGNTIYF
j_gene: TRBJ1-3
v_gene: TRBV9

CDR3aa: CASSQEDGGNEQFF
j_gene: TRBJ2-1
v_gene: TRBV4-2

CDR3aa: CASSPDWPPPLHTQYF
j_gene: TRBJ2-3
v_gene: TRBV27

CDR3aa: CASSQGTGVDEQYF
j_gene: TRBJ2-7
v_gene: TRBV4-1

CDR3aa: CASSEERAGVDDEQYF
j_gene: TRBJ2-7
v_gene: TRBV2

CDR3aa: CASSFRGGSYEQYF
j_gene: TRBJ2-7
v_gene: TRBV5-4

CDR3aa: CASSQGSGSDYEQFF
j_gene: TRBJ2-1
v_gene: TRBV14

CDR3aa: CASSLEGALTDTQYF
j_gene: TRBJ2-3
v_gene: TRBV5-1

CDR3aa: CASSLLFPRNEQFF
j_gene: TRBJ2-1
v_gene: TRBV28

CDR3aa: CASSGTGLVAEAFF
j_gene: TRBJ1-1
v_gene: TRBV10-1

CDR3aa: CASSLWGEYAYNEQFF
j_gene: TRBJ2-1
v_gene: TRBV5-6

CDR3aa: CASSMSSYSSYEQYF
j_gene: TRBJ2-7
v_gene: TRBV19

CDR3aa: CASSLAGNSYEQYF
j_gene: TRBJ2-7
v_gene: TRBV7-9

CDR3aa: CASSPRTGYEQYF
j_gene: TRBJ2-7
v_gene: TRBV7-9

CDR3aa: CASSLAGGDYGYTF
j_gene: TRBJ1-2
v_gene: TRBV7-9

CDR3aa: CASKQGGSPLHF
j_gene: TRBJ1-6
v_gene: TRBV6-1

CDR3aa: CASSFGYEQYF
j_gene: TRBJ2-7
v_gene: TRBV28

CDR3aa: CASSLWGGNTEAFF
j_gene: TRBJ1-1
v_gene: TRBV5-4

CDR3aa: CASSHRDLQWNTEAFF
j_gene: TRBJ1-1
v_gene: TRBV19

CDR3aa: CASSMFYGGTYEQYF
j_gene: TRBJ2-7
v_gene: TRBV19

CDR3aa: CASNGAGANEQFF
j_gene: TRBJ2-1
v_gene: TRBV6-5

CDR3aa: CASSGEGESNEQFF
j_gene: TRBJ2-1
v_gene: TRBV9

CDR3aa: CASSLEGPISYNSPLHF
j_gene: TRBJ1-6
v_gene: TRBV5-1

CDR3aa: CASEGGRGLNEQFF
j_gene: TRBJ2-1
v_gene: TRBV30

CDR3aa: CASSPNPGQGYSYEQYF
j_gene: TRBJ2-7
v_gene: TRBV7-9

CDR3aa: CASQGASYEQYF
j_gene: TRBJ2-7
v_gene: TRBV2

CDR3aa: CASSYWAGTDNEQFF
j_gene: TRBJ2-1
v_gene: TRBV6-5

CDR3aa: CASSLRQGIYEQYF
j_gene: TRBJ2-7
v_gene: TRBV7-8

CDR3aa: CASSLSAGLQETQYF
j_gene: TRBJ2-5
v_gene: TRBV27

CDR3aa: CASSPDRTDQPQHF
j_gene: TRBJ1-5
v_gene: TRBV6-5

CDR3aa: CASSLQSGTGSYNEQFF
j_gene: TRBJ2-1
v_gene: TRBV18

CDR3aa: CASSFVNTDTQYF
j_gene: TRBJ2-3
v_gene: TRBV27